The clone carrying this TCR beta chain has a count of ten or more. RNA transcripts served as the template for amplifying TCR beta CDR3 regions. The TCR CDR3 first-round RT-PCR relied on the HTBI primer set. Via MiXCR, TCRdb re-called the multiplex PCR reads, giving one row per CDR3 protein. The data hold fewer than 450,000 distinct CDR3 sequences, with roughly 13% observed a single time. This specimen comes from a study of T cells in Graves' hyperthyroidism and ophthalmopathy. Germline assignment: CDR1 KGHSH and CDR2 LQKENI. This CDR3 is 11 amino acids long. Trimming took off 6 bases at V and 9 bases at J, with 9 bases between the two ends.

The chain carries TRBV18 and TRBJ2-4; D gene ambiguous. This receptor was identified in a man in his fifties with Graves' ophthalmopathy. Sequencing was carried out using blood. The DNA of the CDR3 is TGTGCCAGCTCCCCAGAGAGCATTCAGTACTTC. It translates to CASSPESIQYF.